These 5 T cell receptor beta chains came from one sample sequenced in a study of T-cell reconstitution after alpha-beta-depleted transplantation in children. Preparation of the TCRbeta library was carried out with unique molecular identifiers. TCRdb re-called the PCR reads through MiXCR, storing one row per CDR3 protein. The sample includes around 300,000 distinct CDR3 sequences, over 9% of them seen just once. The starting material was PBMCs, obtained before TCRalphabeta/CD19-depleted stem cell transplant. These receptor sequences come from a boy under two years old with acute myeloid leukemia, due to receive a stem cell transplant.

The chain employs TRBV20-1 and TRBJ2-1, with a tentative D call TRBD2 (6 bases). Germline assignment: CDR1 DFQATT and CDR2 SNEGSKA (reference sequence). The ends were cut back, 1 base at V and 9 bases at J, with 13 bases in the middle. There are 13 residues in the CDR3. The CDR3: CSARVSLASEQFF. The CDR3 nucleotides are TGCAGTGCTAGAGTCTCCCTAGCGAGTGAGCAGTTCTTC.

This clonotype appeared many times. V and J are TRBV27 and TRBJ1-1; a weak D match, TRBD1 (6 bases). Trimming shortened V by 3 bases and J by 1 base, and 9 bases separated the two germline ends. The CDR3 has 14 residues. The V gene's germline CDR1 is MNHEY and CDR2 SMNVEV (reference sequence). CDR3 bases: TGTGCCAGCAGTTTGGGGGCGCGGAACACTGAAGCTTTCTTT. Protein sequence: CASSLGARNTEAFF.

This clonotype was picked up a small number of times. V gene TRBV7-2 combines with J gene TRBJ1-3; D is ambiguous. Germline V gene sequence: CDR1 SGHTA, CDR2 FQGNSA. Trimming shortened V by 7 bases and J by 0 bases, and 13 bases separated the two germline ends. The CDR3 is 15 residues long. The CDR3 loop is CASKRTPFSGNTIYF. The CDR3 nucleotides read TGTGCCAGCAAAAGGACTCCTTTCTCTGGAAACACCATATATTTT.

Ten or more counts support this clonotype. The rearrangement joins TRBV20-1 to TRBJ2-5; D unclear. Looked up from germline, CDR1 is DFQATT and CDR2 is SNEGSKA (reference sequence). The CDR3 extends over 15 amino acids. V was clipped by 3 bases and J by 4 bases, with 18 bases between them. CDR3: CSASETQGNTETQYF. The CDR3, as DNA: TGCAGTGCTAGCGAAACACAAGGGAACACAGAGACCCAGTACTTC.

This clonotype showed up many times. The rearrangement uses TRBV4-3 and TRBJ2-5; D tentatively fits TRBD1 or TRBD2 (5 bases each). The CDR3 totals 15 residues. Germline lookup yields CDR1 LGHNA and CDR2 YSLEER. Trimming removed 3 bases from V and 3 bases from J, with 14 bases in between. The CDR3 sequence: CASSHVGTVEETQYF. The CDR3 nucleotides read TGCGCCAGCAGCCATGTTGGGACGGTGGAAGAGACCCAGTACTTC.